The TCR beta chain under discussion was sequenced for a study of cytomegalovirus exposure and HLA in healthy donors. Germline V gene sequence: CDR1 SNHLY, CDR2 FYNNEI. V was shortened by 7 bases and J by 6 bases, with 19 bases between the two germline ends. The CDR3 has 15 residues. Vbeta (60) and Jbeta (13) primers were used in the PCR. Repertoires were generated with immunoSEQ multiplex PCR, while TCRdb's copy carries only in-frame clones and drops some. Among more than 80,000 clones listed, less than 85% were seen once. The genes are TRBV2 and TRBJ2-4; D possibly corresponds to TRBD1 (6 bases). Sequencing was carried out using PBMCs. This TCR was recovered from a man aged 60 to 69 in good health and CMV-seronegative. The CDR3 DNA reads TGTGCCAGCACCCTTGGGACACATCCAGGAAACATTCAGTACTTC. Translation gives CASTLGTHPGNIQYF.